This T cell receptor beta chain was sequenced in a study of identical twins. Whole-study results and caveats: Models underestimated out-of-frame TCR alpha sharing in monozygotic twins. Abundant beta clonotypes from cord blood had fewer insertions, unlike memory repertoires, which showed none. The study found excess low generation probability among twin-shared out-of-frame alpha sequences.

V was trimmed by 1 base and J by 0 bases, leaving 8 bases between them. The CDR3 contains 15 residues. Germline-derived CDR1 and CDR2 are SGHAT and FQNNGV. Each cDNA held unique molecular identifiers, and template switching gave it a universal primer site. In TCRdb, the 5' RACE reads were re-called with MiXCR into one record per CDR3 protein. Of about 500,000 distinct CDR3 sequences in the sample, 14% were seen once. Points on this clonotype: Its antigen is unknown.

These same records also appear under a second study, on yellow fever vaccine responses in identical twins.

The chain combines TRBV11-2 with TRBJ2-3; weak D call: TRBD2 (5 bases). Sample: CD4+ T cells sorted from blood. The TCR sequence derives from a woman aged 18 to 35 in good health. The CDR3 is CASSLARTSTDTQYF. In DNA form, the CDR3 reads TGTGCCAGCAGCTTAGCGCGGACTAGCACAGATACGCAGTATTTT.